The 31 T cell receptor beta chains presented below share a single source sample, sequenced in a study of a mutant IDH1 vaccine in newly diagnosed glioma. Sequencing used immunoSEQ multiplex PCR; TCRdb keeps in-frame clones, though not all of them. The sample lists 15,000 or so clones, 95% to 96% occurring once. Time point of the sample: baseline, week 1 (first vaccination visit). The treatment denotes: pre-vaccination baseline after standard-of-care therapy. The sequencing used peripheral blood mononuclear cells (PBMCs), collected from a glioma patient treated with radiotherapy, temozolomide or both. The receptors were sampled from a young woman with glioma. Some clones in this sample may be carry-over from other donors' samples.

V and J are TRBV10-3 and TRBJ1-2; a weak D match, TRBD1 (5 bases). Trimming shortened V by 3 bases and J by 5 bases, and 16 bases separated the two germline ends. Germline V CDR1 and CDR2: ENHRY, SYGVKD. This CDR3 has 15 residues. CDR3 DNA sequence: TGTGCCATCAGTGACAGGGAAAGGAGGGGATATGGCTACACCTTC. Its translation: CAISDRERRGYGYTF.

The chain couples TRBV13 to TRBJ1-2, with 7 bases fitting TRBD1. With 4 bases clipped from V and 7 bases from J, the junction kept 15 bases outside the gene matches. From germline, CDR1 is PRHDT and CDR2 FYEKMQ (reference sequence). This CDR3 has 16 amino acids. Written as DNA, the CDR3 is TGTGCCAGCAGCTCGGGAATGACAGGGAGATCAATTGGCTACACCTTC. Its translation: CASSSGMTGRSIGYTF.

The chain links TRBV18 to TRBJ1-4; 7 nucleotides line up with TRBD1. V shed 2 bases and J 8 bases; nucleotides not matched to a gene: 11. Germline values: CDR1 KGHSH, CDR2 LQKENI. The CDR3 extends over 16 amino acids. CDR3 loop: CASSPETDRRPEKLFF. CDR3 bases: TGTGCCAGCTCACCAGAGACGGACAGGCGGCCCGAAAAACTGTTTTTT.

The chain carries TRBV18 and TRBJ2-1; TRBD1 matches 9 bases. Germline values: CDR1 KGHSH, CDR2 LQKENI. The V and J ends lost 3 bases and 5 bases, in that order; junction bases with no gene match: 8. The CDR3 length is 16 residues. CDR3 nucleotide sequence: TGTGCCAGCTCACCCCCGGGACAGGGACTCAACAATGAGCAGTTCTTC. Protein: CASSPPGQGLNNEQFF.

The V gene is TRBV5-1, the J gene TRBJ2-2, with D uncertain. The ends were cut back, 1 base at V and 7 bases at J, with 2 bases in the middle. Per germline, CDR1 SGHRS and CDR2 YFSETQ. The CDR3 is 11 residues long. The CDR3 bases are TGCGCCAGCAGCTTGATCGGGGAGCTGTTTTTT. Its protein product is CASSLIGELFF. Using reference TRBV5-1 and TRBJ2-2 for the parts outside the CDR3, the full variable domain is KAGVTQTPRYLIKTRGQQVTLSCSPISGHRSVSWYQQTPGQGLQFLFEYFSETQRNKGNFPGRFSGRQFSNSRSEMNVSTLELGDSALYLCASSLIGELFFGEGSRLTVL.

The CDR3 region has the DNA TGTGCCAGCAGCTTAAATCAGGTGATAAATGAGCAGTTCTTC. Protein sequence: CASSLNQVINEQFF. The chain carries TRBV11-3 and TRBJ2-1; D remains ambiguous. The germline CDR1 and CDR2 sequences are SGHNT and YENEEA. Trimming removed 2 bases at V and 7 bases at J, with 12 bases between. This CDR3 region has 14 residues.

This chain uses TRBV7-9 with TRBJ1-5; no firm D call. CDR3 length: 14 residues. The germline gives CDR1 SEHNR, CDR2 FQNEAQ (reference sequence). Trimming cost V 3 bases and J 0 bases, with 6 bases left between them. CDR3: CASSLGYSNQPQHF. CDR3 sequence (DNA): TGTGCCAGCAGCTTGGGATATAGCAATCAGCCCCAGCATTTT.

The chain couples TRBV29-1 to TRBJ2-1; 9 bases are shared with TRBD1. V shed 4 bases, J shed 2 bases, and the junction held 6 bases outside the gene matches. CDR1 and CDR2 (germline): SQVTM, ANQGSEA. CDR3 length: 15 amino acids. The CDR3 reads CSVGGDRVTYNEQFF. The CDR3 nucleotides are TGCAGCGTTGGGGGGGACAGGGTAACCTACAATGAGCAGTTCTTC.

V usage is TRBV7-2 and J usage is TRBJ2-1; D is unclear. V was trimmed by 5 bases and J by 8 bases, leaving 10 bases between them. The CDR3 covers 12 residues. Germline V CDR1 and CDR2: SGHTA, FQGNSA. The CDR3 bases are TGTGCCAGCAGCCTAAGCACACATGAGCAGTTCTTC. Residues: CASSLSTHEQFF. The whole variable domain, filled in from reference TRBV7-2 and TRBJ2-1, reads GAGVSQSPSNKVTEKGKDVELRCDPISGHTALYWYRQSLGQGLEFLIYFQGNSAPDKSGLPSDRFSAERTGGSVSTLTIQRTQQEDSAVYLCASSLSTHEQFFGPGTRLTVL.

The chain employs TRBV7-3 and TRBJ1-1; no clear D gene. Deletions cut 0 bases from V and 5 bases from J, with 10 bases between. The CDR3 loop spans 14 amino acids. CDR1 SGHTA and CDR2 FQGTGA come from the germline V gene. The CDR3 DNA is TGTGCCAGCAGCTTAACGTTAACCGGTACTGAAGCTTTCTTT. Amino acids: CASSLTLTGTEAFF.

The V gene is TRBV5-1, the J gene TRBJ1-6, with D unresolved. This CDR3 has 15 amino acids. With 1 base removed from V and 9 bases from J, the gap between germline ends came to 14 bases. Germline lookup yields CDR1 SGHRS and CDR2 YFSETQ. CDR3 residues: CASSLRDTAPSPLHF. The CDR3 DNA follows: TGCGCCAGCAGCTTGCGGGATACGGCCCCTTCACCCCTCCACTTT.

The chain employs TRBV28 and TRBJ2-7, with no clear D. CDR3 size: 14 residues. Germline-derived CDR1 and CDR2 are MDHEN and SYDVKM. V was cut by 5 bases and J by 2 bases, with 13 bases left in between. The CDR3 region is CASSIPGNTYEQYF. The CDR3 DNA follows: TGTGCCAGCAGTATCCCAGGAAATACCTACGAGCAGTACTTC.

This chain joins TRBV6-6 and TRBJ1-2; D is unresolved. V lost 11 bases, J lost 0 bases, and 16 bases lay in between. This CDR3 has 14 residues. Germline CDR1 reads MNHNY; CDR2 reads SVGAGI (reference sequence). The CDR3, as DNA: TGTGCCTGTGGGGTTCTGACTACTAACTATGGCTACACCTTC. As protein: CACGVLTTNYGYTF.

This chain connects TRBV2 to TRBJ1-2; the D gene is possibly TRBD1 (6 bases). Germline-derived CDR1 and CDR2 are SNHLY and FYNNEI. The CDR3 is 13 amino acids. With 6 bases removed from V and 4 bases from J, the gap between germline ends came to 12 bases. The CDR3 DNA is TGTGCCAGCAGCTTTAACAGGGTCTATGGCTACACCTTC. Amino acids: CASSFNRVYGYTF.

The gene calls are TRBV5-6 and TRBJ2-5; 13 positions match TRBD2. Germline V lookup: CDR1 SGHDT, CDR2 YYEEEE. The CDR3 sequence is 18 residues long. V was pared by 3 bases and J by 1 base, with 9 bases of the junction left unmatched. CDR3 sequence reads: CASSSGLAGVRGQETQYF. The CDR3 DNA follows: TGTGCCAGCAGCTCCGGACTAGCGGGAGTCAGGGGCCAAGAGACCCAGTACTTC.

This sequence joins TRBV7-3 and TRBJ2-1, with 9 bases identical to TRBD2. This CDR3 spans 11 amino acids. Germline V gene data show CDR1 as SGHTA and CDR2 as FQGTGA. Trimming took 3 bases from V and 15 from J; bases not matched to a gene: 3. The CDR3 spells CASSFSGSVFF. The CDR3 DNA reads TGTGCCAGCAGCTTTAGCGGGAGTGTGTTCTTC.

The V and J genes are TRBV28 and TRBJ2-1; 7 nucleotides align to TRBD2. V lost 6 bases, J lost 4 bases, and 18 bases stayed unmatched. The CDR3 is made up of 18 amino acids. Germline V lookup: CDR1 MDHEN, CDR2 SYDVKM. CDR3 bases: TGTGCCAGCAGAACCCCGGGGCGGGAGCGTTCTCAATACAATGAGCAGTTCTTC. This gives the protein CASRTPGRERSQYNEQFF.

The chain links TRBV28 to TRBJ1-5; 8 nucleotides line up with TRBD1. V lost 6 bases to trimming and J lost 3 bases; unmatched junction nucleotides: 10. The length of the CDR3 is 16 residues. The germline V gene has CDR1 MDHEN and CDR2 SYDVKM. Here the CDR3 DNA reads TGTGCCAGCAGAGCCCCAGGGGGCCTAGTCAATCAGCCCCAGCATTTT. Residues: CASRAPGGLVNQPQHF.

The sample holds one count of this clone. This chain links TRBV19 with TRBJ1-4; D not resolved. The V gene's germline CDR1 is LNHDA and CDR2 SQIVND (reference sequence). With 6 bases removed from V and 4 bases from J, the gap between germline ends came to 9 bases. The CDR3 consists of 13 residues. The DNA for the CDR3 is TGTGCCAGTAGCCCTCTAAATAATGAAAAACTGTTTTTT. The encoded protein is CASSPLNNEKLFF.

The chain employs TRBV7-2 and TRBJ1-4; D not resolved. With 3 bases removed from V and 7 bases from J, the gap between germline ends came to 9 bases. Germline V gene data show CDR1 as SGHTA and CDR2 as FQGNSA. The CDR3 length is 13 residues. The CDR3 sequence: CASSLGAVEKLFF. CDR3 bases: TGTGCCAGCAGCTTGGGCGCAGTTGAAAAACTGTTTTTT.

This rearrangement joins TRBV5-4 to TRBJ2-3, with 7 bases aligning to TRBD2. The CDR3 covers 16 residues. From germline, CDR1 is SGHNT and CDR2 YYREEE (reference sequence). Trimming removed 4 bases from V and 0 bases from J; junction bases left unmatched: 8. CDR3 coding DNA: TGTGCCAGCAGCCCGGCGCGGGAGAGAAGCACAGATACGCAGTATTTT. Protein sequence: CASSPARERSTDTQYF. Full variable domain (missing parts from reference TRBV5-4 and TRBJ2-3): ETGVTQSPTHLIKTRGQQVTLRCSSQSGHNTVSWYQQALGQGPQFIFQYYREEENGRGNFPPRFSGLQFPNYSSELNVNALELDDSALYLCASSPARERSTDTQYFGPGTRLTVL.

The CDR3 region is CASSQDRVLGVTYEQYF. As DNA, the CDR3 is TGCGCCAGCAGCCAAGATAGAGTCCTGGGGGTGACCTACGAGCAGTACTTC. The chain recombines TRBV4-3 with TRBJ2-7; either TRBD1 or TRBD2 may supply D (5 bases each). This CDR3 is built from 17 residues. V shed 0 bases and J shed 2 bases, with 17 bases lying between them. In germline, CDR1 is LGHNA, CDR2 YSLEER.

This clone was seen once. The J gene is TRBJ1-1, the V gene TRBV11-3; no clear D. Trimming pared 5 bases from V and 1 base from J, leaving 8 bases between. CDR3 length: 13 residues. Germline assignment: CDR1 SGHNT and CDR2 YENEEA. Here the CDR3 DNA reads TGTGCCAGCAGCGACTTCGAGAACACTGAAGCTTTCTTT. Protein product: CASSDFENTEAFF.

J is TRBJ1-3 and V is TRBV5-5, with D perhaps TRBD1 (6 bases). Trimming took off 0 bases at V and 0 bases at J, with 13 bases between the two ends. In germline, CDR1 is SGHKS, CDR2 YYEKEE (reference sequence). The CDR3 is 17 residues long. DNA for the CDR3: TGTGCCAGCAGCTTGGGTCCAGGGGCCTTCTCTGGAAACACCATATATTTT. Protein sequence: CASSLGPGAFSGNTIYF.

CDR3: CASSSGQRGPQHF. The CDR3 DNA reads TGTGCCAGCAGCTCCGGACAGAGGGGGCCCCAGCATTTT. The chain uses TRBV13 and TRBJ1-5; maybe TRBD1 (6 bases). CDR3 size: 13 residues. V lost 4 bases and J 9 bases, leaving 13 bases between the germline ends. The germline V gene has CDR1 PRHDT and CDR2 FYEKMQ (reference sequence).

J is TRBJ2-5 and V is TRBV2; no clear D. Trimming left V 5 bases short and J 4 bases short, with 14 bases between. This CDR3 comprises 14 residues. Germline V gene sequence: CDR1 SNHLY, CDR2 FYNNEI. CDR3 nucleotide sequence: TGTGCCAGCAGTCCTCGAGGTAGCACAGAGACCCAGTACTTC. Translation gives CASSPRGSTETQYF.

This clone was detected only once. V usage is TRBV5-6 and J usage is TRBJ1-5; D might be TRBD1 (5 bases). Looked up from germline, CDR1 is SGHDT and CDR2 is YYEEEE. The CDR3 extends over 14 amino acids. The V end was cut by 2 bases, the J end by 4 bases, with 10 bases between. The DNA for the CDR3 is TGTGCCAGCAGCTTTTGGGGGGGAAATCAGCCCCAGCATTTT. This encodes CASSFWGGNQPQHF.

V usage is TRBV6-5 and J usage is TRBJ1-2; a weak D match, TRBD1 (5 bases). V was trimmed by 6 bases and J by 5 bases, leaving 16 bases between them. The CDR3 length is 14 residues. Germline assignment: CDR1 MNHEY and CDR2 SVGAGI. The CDR3 DNA sequence: TGTGCCAGCAGATCTCGGGGGGTGCGATATGGCTACACCTTC. Encoded protein: CASRSRGVRYGYTF.

The genes are TRBV19 and TRBJ1-3, with D unclear. With 5 bases removed from V and 0 bases from J, the gap between germline ends came to 8 bases. The CDR3 has 14 residues. Germline lookup yields CDR1 LNHDA and CDR2 SQIVND (reference sequence). The CDR3 region is CASSRRSSGNTIYF. The CDR3 DNA reads TGTGCCAGTAGTCGGAGGAGCTCTGGAAACACCATATATTTT.

The CDR3 region has the DNA TGTGCCAGCAGCCTCTCTCATGGAGGGAACACTGAAGCTTTCTTT. Amino acids: CASSLSHGGNTEAFF. The chain uses TRBV5-5 and TRBJ1-1, with D unresolved. Germline V gene sequence: CDR1 SGHKS, CDR2 YYEKEE (reference sequence). This CDR3 comprises 15 residues. V was trimmed by 4 bases and J by 1 base, leaving 14 bases between them.

This chain links TRBV4-2 with TRBJ2-5; 10 bases match TRBD1. V was pared by 4 bases and J by 2 bases, with 10 bases of the junction left unmatched. The CDR3 is 17 residues long. Germline V gene data show CDR1 as LGHNA and CDR2 as YNFKEQ. This CDR3 is CASSLKPGTGVQETQYF. The CDR3 DNA sequence: TGTGCCAGCAGCCTCAAGCCCGGGACAGGGGTGCAAGAGACCCAGTACTTC.